Given below is one T cell receptor (beta chain) in context. This receptor's antigen is unknown. No much larger clone exists at a distance of one base, and base qualities are not known. The donors were healthy, HIV-negative adults who had no recently reported acute infections or vaccinations. All donors were Caucasian adults living in Nashville, Tennessee, USA. CD4+ T cells were enriched by magnetic negative selection; naive cells were then positively selected on CD45RA, and the negative fraction formed the memory subset. Blood was collected by leukapheresis, and PBMCs were isolated by Ficoll-Histopaque density gradient centrifugation and then cryopreserved in liquid nitrogen vapor phase. Analytical flow cytometry was used to check the purity and quantity of each magnetically sorted T cell population. From each sorted fraction, genomic DNA was isolated and quantified by UV absorbance on a Nanodrop 2000c.

Using the deep immunoSEQ assay, TCR CDR3 regions were amplified from genomic DNA by multiplex PCR. Extracted genomic DNA from each cell subset was distributed evenly across all wells of several immunoSEQ 96-well plates, and each plate was treated as a replicate. For sorted subsets, around 200 ng genomic DNA, equal to approximately 30,000 T cell genomes, was loaded into each replicate PCR. Purified libraries were measured with a Qubit 3.0 fluorometer, size-checked on a Bioanalyzer 2100, and measured again with the KAPA Library Quantification kit. Every immunoSEQ 96-well plate was sequenced on a dedicated single-read 150-cycle Illumina NextSeq 550 flow cell. The authors' pipeline ran thus. The immunoSEQ output contained only junctional sequences without quality scores, so filtering could not match that applied to full-length reads. To assign V/J genes and CDR3, sequences were annotated against IMGT germline references using PyIR, a Python wrapper for IgBLAST v1.9. Reads with weak V/J assignments (E-value above 1e-6), missing CDR3, stop codons, out-of-frame junctions, or ambiguous translated residues were removed. V3J clonotypes were defined as sequences sharing the same inferred V gene, J gene, and CDR3 amino acid sequence. Percentage overlap between repertoires was calculated by dividing the number of shared unique clonotypes by the size of the smaller repertoire. Repertoire richness was assessed with RTK rarefaction, the Chao1 estimator, and Recon v2.1 estimates of unobserved clonotypes. OLGA was used to compute generation probabilities for all TCRbeta clonotypes that the gDNA method yielded from several donors. Sourced from immuneACCESS, this table was stored by TCRdb with only in-frame sequences that have V and J called. A share of the clones is absent; for the studies checked, an unresolved V gene accounts for under half, and the remainder has no known explanation. D and trimming come from the DNA, and the V and J calls and clone size come from that table. This sample comprises about 1.1 million clones, roughly 80% of them detected only once. The ten most abundant clones make up 0.85% to 1% of the sample.

The CDR3 runs 15 amino acids, cysteine and phenylalanine included. The kept DNA is CDR3 alone, 45 bases in frame from the first base. The germline V gene gives CDR1 as SGHTA and CDR2 as FQGTGA. The trim is 1 base for V and 1 base for J, with a gap of 8 bases between the germline ends. The record originates from a study of shared clonotypes between healthy human individuals (dated by TCRdb to 2020 to 2022). As for the study more broadly: The cohort included a few men and two women between 18 and 49 years of age. For each donor, CD4 naive and CD4 memory were each run on three plates, CD8 naive on two plates, and CD8 memory on one plate. Blood TCR repertoires of about 5 healthy adults were deeply sequenced to estimate repertoire size and the extent of clonotype sharing between individuals. To increase sequencing depth and limit assay-specific biases, different laboratories used diverse techniques to prepare libraries and sequence TCR repertoires. Leukapheresis yielded between about 0.85 and 9.5 billion PBMCs per donor.

General findings and caveats noted by the study authors: Because the study included only a small number of donors, the genetic and exposure-history diversity represented was limited. Pairwise subsampling indicated that sequencing depth was expected to affect the degree of clonotype sharing among donors. Sampling was limited to blood, and TCR repertoires in tissue likely differ from TCR repertoires in blood. Larger estimated clonotype richness was generally found for naive subsets than for memory subsets. When several donors were compared, the shared fraction of clonotypes was 5% to 6.5% for naive CD4, 3.5% for naive CD8, 2% to 2.5% for memory CD4, and less than 0.5% for memory CD8. Clonotypes shared by all four sorted-subset donors showed higher generation probabilities than non-shared clonotypes. Rarefaction of sorted-subset datasets indicated incomplete sequencing despite the large sequencing depth.

This clonotype originated in a man in his late teens or twenties in good health. Some clones in this sample may be carry-over from other donors' samples. The sample comprised memory CD4+ T cells from PBMCs. Reading the label with the study, this specimen's cell subset or site is: CD45RA-negative fraction. The rearrangement joined TRBV7-3 to TRBJ1-5, with the D gene not confidently named. The nucleotide sequence is TGTGCCAGCAGCTTAAGTGGTGGGAGCAATCAGCCCCAGCATTTT. Protein translation: CASSLSGGSNQPQHF.